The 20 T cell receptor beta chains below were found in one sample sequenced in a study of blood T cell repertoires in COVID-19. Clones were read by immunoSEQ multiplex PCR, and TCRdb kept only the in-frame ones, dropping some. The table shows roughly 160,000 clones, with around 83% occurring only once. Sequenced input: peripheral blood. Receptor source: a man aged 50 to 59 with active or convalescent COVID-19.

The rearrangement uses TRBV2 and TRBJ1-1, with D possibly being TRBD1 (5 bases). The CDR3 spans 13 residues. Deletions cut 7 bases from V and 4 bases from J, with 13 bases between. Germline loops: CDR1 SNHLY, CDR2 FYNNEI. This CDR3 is CASNIGVGTEAFF. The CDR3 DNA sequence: TGTGCCAGCAATATAGGGGTCGGCACTGAAGCTTTCTTT.

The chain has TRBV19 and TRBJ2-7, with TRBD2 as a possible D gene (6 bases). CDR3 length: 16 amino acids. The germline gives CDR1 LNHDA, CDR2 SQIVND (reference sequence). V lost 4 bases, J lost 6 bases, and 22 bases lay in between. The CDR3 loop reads CASSTPGVAAHPEQYF. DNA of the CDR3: TGTGCCAGTAGTACGCCCGGAGTAGCGGCGCACCCCGAGCAGTACTTC. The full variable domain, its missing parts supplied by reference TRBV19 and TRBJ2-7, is DGGITQSPKYLFRKEGQNVTLSCEQNLNHDAMYWYRQDPGQGLRLIYYSQIVNDFQKGDIAEGYSVSREKKESFPLTVTSAQKNPTAFYLCASSTPGVAAHPEQYFGPGTRLTVT.

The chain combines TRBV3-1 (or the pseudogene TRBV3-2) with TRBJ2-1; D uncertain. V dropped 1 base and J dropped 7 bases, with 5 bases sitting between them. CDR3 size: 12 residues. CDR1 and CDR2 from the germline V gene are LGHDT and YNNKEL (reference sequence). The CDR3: CASSQVSNEQFF. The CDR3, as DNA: TGTGCCAGCAGCCAAGTTTCGAATGAGCAGTTCTTC.

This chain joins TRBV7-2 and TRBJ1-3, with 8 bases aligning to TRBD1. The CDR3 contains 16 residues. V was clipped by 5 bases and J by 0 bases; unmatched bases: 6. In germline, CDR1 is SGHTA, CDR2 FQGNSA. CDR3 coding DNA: TGTGCCAGCAGCCTACACGACAGGGGCTCTGGAAACACCATATATTTT. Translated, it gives CASSLHDRGSGNTIYF.

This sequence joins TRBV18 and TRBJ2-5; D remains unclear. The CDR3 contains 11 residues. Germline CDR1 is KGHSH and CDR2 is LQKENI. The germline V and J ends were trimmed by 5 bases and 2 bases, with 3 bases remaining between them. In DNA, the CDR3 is TGTGCCAGCTCAACACAAGAGACCCAGTACTTC. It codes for CASSTQETQYF.

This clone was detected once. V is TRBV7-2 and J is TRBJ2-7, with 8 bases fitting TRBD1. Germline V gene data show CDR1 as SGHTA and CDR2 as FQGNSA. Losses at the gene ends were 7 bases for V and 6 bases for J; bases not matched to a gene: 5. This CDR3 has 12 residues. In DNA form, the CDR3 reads TGTGCCAGCACCAGGGGGCAGTCCGAGCAGTACTTC. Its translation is CASTRGQSEQYF.

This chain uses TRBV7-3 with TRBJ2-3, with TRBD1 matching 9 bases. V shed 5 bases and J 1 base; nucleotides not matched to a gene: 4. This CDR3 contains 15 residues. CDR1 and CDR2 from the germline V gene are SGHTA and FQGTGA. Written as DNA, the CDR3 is TGTGCCAGCAGCAATACAGGGGGCGGCACAGATACGCAGTATTTT. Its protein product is CASSNTGGGTDTQYF.

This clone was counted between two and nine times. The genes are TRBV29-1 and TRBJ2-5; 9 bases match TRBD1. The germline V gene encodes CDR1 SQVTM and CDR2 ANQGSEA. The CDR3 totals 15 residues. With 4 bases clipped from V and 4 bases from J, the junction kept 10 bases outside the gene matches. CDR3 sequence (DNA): TGCAGCGTTGGGGCCGGAACAGGGGGCCGAGAGACCCAGTACTTC. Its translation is CSVGAGTGGRETQYF.

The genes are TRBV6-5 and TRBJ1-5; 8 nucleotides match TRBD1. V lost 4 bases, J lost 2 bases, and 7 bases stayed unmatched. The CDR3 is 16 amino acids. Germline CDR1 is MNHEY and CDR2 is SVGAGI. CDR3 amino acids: CASSSGQGGRNQPQHF. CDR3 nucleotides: TGTGCCAGCAGTTCAGGACAGGGTGGACGCAATCAGCCCCAGCATTTT.

Here the CDR3 reads CASSDDRGLYGYTF. CDR3 in DNA: TGTGCCAGCAGTGATGACAGGGGGCTGTATGGCTACACCTTC. The J gene is TRBJ1-2, the V gene TRBV6-1, with 10 bases lining up with TRBD1. The CDR3 length is 14 residues. The V gene's germline CDR1 is MNHNS and CDR2 SASEGT. Losses at the gene ends were 3 bases for V and 5 bases for J; bases not matched to a gene: 3.

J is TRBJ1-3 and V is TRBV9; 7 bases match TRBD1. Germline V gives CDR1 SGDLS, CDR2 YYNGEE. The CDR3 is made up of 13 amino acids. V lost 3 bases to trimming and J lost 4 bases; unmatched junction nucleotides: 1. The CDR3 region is CASSEGQGNTIYF. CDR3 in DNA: TGTGCCAGCAGCGAGGGACAGGGAAACACCATATATTTT.

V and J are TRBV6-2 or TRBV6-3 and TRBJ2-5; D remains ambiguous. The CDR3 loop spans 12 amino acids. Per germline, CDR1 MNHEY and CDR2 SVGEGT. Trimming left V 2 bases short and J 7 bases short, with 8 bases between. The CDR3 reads CASSYGLGTQYF. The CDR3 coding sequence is TGTGCCAGCAGTTACGGCCTAGGGACCCAGTACTTC.

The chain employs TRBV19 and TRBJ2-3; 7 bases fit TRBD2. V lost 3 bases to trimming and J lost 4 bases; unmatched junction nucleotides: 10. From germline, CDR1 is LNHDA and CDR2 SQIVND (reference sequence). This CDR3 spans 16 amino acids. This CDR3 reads CASSIWAGATSDTQYF. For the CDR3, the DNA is TGTGCCAGTAGTATTTGGGCGGGAGCTACTTCAGATACGCAGTATTTT.

The DNA of the CDR3 is TGTGCCAGCAGCAACTCCTACGAGCAGTACTTC. It translates to CASSNSYEQYF. The V gene is TRBV2, the J gene TRBJ2-7, with D hard to call. CDR1 is SNHLY and CDR2 is FYNNEI in the germline V gene. Trimming stripped 6 bases from V and 0 bases from J, with 3 bases between. This CDR3 comprises 11 residues.

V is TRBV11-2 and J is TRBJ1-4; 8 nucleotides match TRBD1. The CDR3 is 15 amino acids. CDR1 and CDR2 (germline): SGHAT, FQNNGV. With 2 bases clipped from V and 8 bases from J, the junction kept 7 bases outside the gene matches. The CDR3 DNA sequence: TGTGCCAGCAGCTTAAGTCCAGGGGGCACGGAAAAACTGTTTTTT. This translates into CASSLSPGGTEKLFF. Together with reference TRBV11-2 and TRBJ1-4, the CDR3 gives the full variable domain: EAGVAQSPRYKIIEKRQSVAFWCNPISGHATLYWYQQILGQGPKLLIQFQNNGVVDDSQLPKDRFSAERLKGVDSTLKIQPAKLEDSAVYLCASSLSPGGTEKLFFGSGTQLSVL.

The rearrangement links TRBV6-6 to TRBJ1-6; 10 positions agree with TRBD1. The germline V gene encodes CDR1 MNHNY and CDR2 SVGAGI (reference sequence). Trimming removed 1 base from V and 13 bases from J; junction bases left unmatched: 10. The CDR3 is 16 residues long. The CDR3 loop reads CASSYFPGQGISPLHF. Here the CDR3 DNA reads TGTGCCAGCAGTTACTTTCCGGGACAGGGGATTAGCCCCCTCCACTTT.

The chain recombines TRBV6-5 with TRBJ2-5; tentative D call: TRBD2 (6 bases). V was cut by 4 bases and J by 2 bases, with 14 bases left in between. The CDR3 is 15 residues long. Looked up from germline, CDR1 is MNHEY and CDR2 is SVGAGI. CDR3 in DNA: TGTGCCAGCAGTTCCCTAACTAGCACGCAAGAGACCCAGTACTTC. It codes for CASSSLTSTQETQYF.

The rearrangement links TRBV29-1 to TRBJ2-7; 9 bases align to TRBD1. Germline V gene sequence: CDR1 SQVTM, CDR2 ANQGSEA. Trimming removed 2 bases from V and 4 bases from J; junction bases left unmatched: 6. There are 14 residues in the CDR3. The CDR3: CSVEPGTGKYEQYF. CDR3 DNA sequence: TGCAGCGTTGAACCCGGGACAGGGAAGTACGAGCAGTACTTC.

The DNA for the CDR3 is TGTGCCTGGAGTTCCCAGGATACGCAGTATTTT. Its translation: CAWSSQDTQYF. This chain uses TRBV30 with TRBJ2-3; D ambiguous. V dropped 2 bases and J dropped 6 bases, with 6 bases sitting between them. From germline, CDR1 is GTSNPN and CDR2 SVGIG (reference sequence). The CDR3 runs to 11 residues.

As DNA, the CDR3 is TGCGCCAGCAGCCAAGGGGGCCTCGGGACAGGGAATGAAAAACTGTTTTTT. This translates into CASSQGGLGTGNEKLFF. The chain uses TRBV4-3 and TRBJ1-4; TRBD1 agrees at 9 bases. Germline trimming cut 1 base from V and 5 bases from J; bases unmatched to any gene: 8. The CDR3 sequence is 17 residues long. From germline, CDR1 is LGHNA and CDR2 YSLEER.